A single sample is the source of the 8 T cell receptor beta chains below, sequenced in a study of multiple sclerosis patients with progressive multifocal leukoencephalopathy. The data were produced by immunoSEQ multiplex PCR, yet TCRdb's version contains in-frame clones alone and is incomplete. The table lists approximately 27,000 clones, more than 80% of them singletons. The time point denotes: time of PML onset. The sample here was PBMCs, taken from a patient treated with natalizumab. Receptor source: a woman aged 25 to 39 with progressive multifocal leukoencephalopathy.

CDR3 loop: CASSELTGSSYEQYF. The DNA of the CDR3 is TGTGCCAGCAGTGAGCTGACAGGGTCCTCCTACGAGCAGTACTTC. The J gene is TRBJ2-7, the V gene TRBV6-1; TRBD1 agrees at 7 bases. V gave up 3 bases and J gave up 0 bases; unmatched junction bases: 5. CDR3 size: 15 residues. The germline CDR1 and CDR2 sequences are MNHNS and SASEGT.

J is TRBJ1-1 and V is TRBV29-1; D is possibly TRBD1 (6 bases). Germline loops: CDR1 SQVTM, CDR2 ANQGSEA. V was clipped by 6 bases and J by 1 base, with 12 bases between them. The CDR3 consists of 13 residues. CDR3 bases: TGCAGCGTGGGCCAACAGGGGAACACTGAAGCTTTCTTT. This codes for CSVGQQGNTEAFF.

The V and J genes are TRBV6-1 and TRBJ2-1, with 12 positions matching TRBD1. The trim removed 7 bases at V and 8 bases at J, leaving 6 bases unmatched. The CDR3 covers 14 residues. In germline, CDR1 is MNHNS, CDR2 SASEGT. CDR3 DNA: TGTGCCAGCAAGCCGGGACAGGGGGCCCATGAGCAGTTCTTC. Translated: CASKPGQGAHEQFF.

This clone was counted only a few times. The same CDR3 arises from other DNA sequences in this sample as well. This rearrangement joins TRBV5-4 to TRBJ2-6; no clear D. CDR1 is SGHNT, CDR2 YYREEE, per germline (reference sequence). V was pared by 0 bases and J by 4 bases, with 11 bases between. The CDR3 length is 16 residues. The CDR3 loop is CASSLEGPRGANVLTF. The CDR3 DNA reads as TGTGCCAGCAGCTTGGAGGGTCCGCGAGGGGCCAACGTCCTGACTTTC.

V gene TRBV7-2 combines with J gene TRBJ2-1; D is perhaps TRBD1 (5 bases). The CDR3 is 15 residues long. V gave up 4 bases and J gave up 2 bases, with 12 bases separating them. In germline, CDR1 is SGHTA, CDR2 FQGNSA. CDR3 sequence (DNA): TGTGCCAGCAGCTACGACAGTTCCCCCTACAATGAGCAGTTCTTC. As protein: CASSYDSSPYNEQFF. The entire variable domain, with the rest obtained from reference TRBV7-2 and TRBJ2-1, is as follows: GAGVSQSPSNKVTEKGKDVELRCDPISGHTALYWYRQSLGQGLEFLIYFQGNSAPDKSGLPSDRFSAERTGGSVSTLTIQRTQQEDSAVYLCASSYDSSPYNEQFFGPGTRLTVL.

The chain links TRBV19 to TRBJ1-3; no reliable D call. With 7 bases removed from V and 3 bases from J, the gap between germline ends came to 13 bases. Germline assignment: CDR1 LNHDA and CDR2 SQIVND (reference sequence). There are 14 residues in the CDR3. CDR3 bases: TGTGCCAGTACCCAACGGGCAGATGGAAACACCATATATTTT. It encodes CASTQRADGNTIYF.

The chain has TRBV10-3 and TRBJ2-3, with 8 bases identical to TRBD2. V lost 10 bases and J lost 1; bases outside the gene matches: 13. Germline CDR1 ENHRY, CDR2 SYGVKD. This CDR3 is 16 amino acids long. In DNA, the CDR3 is TGTGCCAGCCGAGCGGGAGAAGTATTTGGCACAGATACGCAGTATTTT. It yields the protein CASRAGEVFGTDTQYF.

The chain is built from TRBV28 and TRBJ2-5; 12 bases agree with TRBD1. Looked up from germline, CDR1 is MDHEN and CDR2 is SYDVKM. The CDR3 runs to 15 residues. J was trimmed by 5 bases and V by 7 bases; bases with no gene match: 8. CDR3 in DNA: TGTGCCAGCAAGCTAGGGGGACAGGGGGCCGAGACCCAGTACTTC. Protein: CASKLGGQGAETQYF.